This record covers a single T cell receptor (beta chain). What it binds is unknown. The data were obtained in a study of cytomegalovirus exposure and HLA in healthy donors. Findings and caveats of the study: Reports state that TCR beta sequences accurately predicted most subjects' HLA-A and HLA-B alleles.

PCR involved 60 Vbeta and 13 Jbeta primers. The table came from immunoSEQ multiplex PCR; TCRdb's copy has only in-frame clones and leaves some out. The table records some 130,000 clones, roughly four fifths of them present only once. The CDR3 covers 13 residues. V was shortened by 6 bases and J by 5 bases, with 13 bases between the two germline ends. CDR1 MNHEY and CDR2 SMNVEV come from the germline V gene (reference sequence). The chain employs TRBV27 and TRBJ1-2; possibly TRBD1 for D (5 bases). This sequence originates from a male donor in good health and CMV-seronegative. Sequencing used PBMCs. The CDR3 sequence: CASRPQGIYGYTF. CDR3 nucleotides: TGTGCCAGCAGACCGCAGGGTATTTATGGCTACACCTTC.